Below, 8 T cell receptor beta chains from the same sample are listed, as sequenced in a study of shared clonotypes between healthy human individuals. The data were produced by immunoSEQ multiplex PCR, yet TCRdb's version contains in-frame clones alone and is incomplete. Here the sample spans approximately 2.3 million clones, 80% to 95% being singletons. The material sequenced was naive CD4+ T cells from PBMCs. As to subset: CD45RA+ positively selected. The receptor source for this set is a man between 18 and 35 years old in good health. Some clones in this sample may be carry-over from other donors' samples.

The V and J genes are TRBV7-6 and TRBJ2-7; maybe TRBD1 (6 bases). The V end lost 5 bases, the J end lost 2 bases, and 16 bases lay between the germline ends. The CDR3 extends over 15 amino acids. Germline-derived CDR1 and CDR2 are SGHVS and FNYEAQ. CDR3 protein: CASSPRARGTYEQYF. In DNA, the CDR3 is TGTGCCAGCAGCCCCCGGGCCAGGGGCACCTACGAGCAGTACTTC.

This clone appeared a few times. This chain connects TRBV29-1 to TRBJ1-1; possible D gene TRBD1, 6 bases. Trimming left V 2 bases short and J 5 bases short, with 12 bases between. The CDR3 runs 13 residues. The V gene's germline CDR1 is SQVTM and CDR2 ANQGSEA. The CDR3 DNA sequence: TGCAGCGTTGAATCACAGGGAGGGACTGAAGCTTTCTTT. Translated: CSVESQGGTEAFF.

This chain connects TRBV27 to TRBJ1-1, with 7 bases matching TRBD1. This CDR3 has 16 residues. Per the germline V gene, CDR1 is MNHEY and CDR2 is SMNVEV (reference sequence). After removal of 4 bases from V and 2 bases from J, the junction contained 10 bases not matched to a gene. In nucleotides, the CDR3 is TGTGCCAGCAGTTGGACAGCAGGGGACAGAAACACTGAAGCTTTCTTT. Amino acids: CASSWTAGDRNTEAFF.

The chain carries TRBV2 and TRBJ2-7, with D possibly matching TRBD2 (5 bases). Trimming removed 7 bases at V and 0 bases at J, with 13 bases between. This CDR3 has 14 residues. CDR1 is SNHLY and CDR2 is FYNNEI in the germline V gene. CDR3 nucleotides: TGTGCCAGCATATTAGCGTTTAGCTCCTACGAGCAGTACTTC. This encodes CASILAFSSYEQYF.

The chain joins TRBV11-2 to TRBJ2-6; 13 bases are a match to TRBD2. CDR3 length: 18 amino acids. J lost 0 bases, V lost 5 bases, and 4 bases had no gene match. Germline CDR1 reads SGHAT; CDR2 reads FQNNGV. CDR3 nucleotides: TGTGCCAGCAGCCCAAGGACTAGCGGGAGCTCTGGGGCCAACGTCCTGACTTTC. Amino acid sequence: CASSPRTSGSSGANVLTF.

This clone was observed a few times. The genes are TRBV10-3 and TRBJ1-1; possibly TRBD1 for D (6 bases). Looked up from germline, CDR1 is ENHRY and CDR2 is SYGVKD. Trimming pared 6 bases from V and 3 bases from J, leaving 14 bases between. The CDR3 runs to 14 residues. The CDR3 protein is CAIRAGGRDTEAFF. CDR3 nucleotides: TGTGCCATCAGGGCCGGGGGCAGAGACACTGAAGCTTTCTTT.

The chain joins TRBV4-2 to TRBJ1-4; 8 nucleotides match TRBD1. The CDR3 has 14 residues. The germline V gene has CDR1 LGHNA and CDR2 YNFKEQ. After removal of 8 bases from V and 5 bases from J, the junction contained 7 bases not matched to a gene. The CDR3 DNA sequence: TGTGCCAGCGGACCGGGACAGGCGAATGAAAAACTGTTTTTT. As protein: CASGPGQANEKLFF.

The rearrangement uses TRBV5-1 and TRBJ2-7; possible D gene TRBD1, 5 bases. V lost 0 bases and J 2 bases, leaving 9 bases between the germline ends. From germline, CDR1 is SGHRS and CDR2 YFSETQ. The CDR3 runs 14 residues. The CDR3 is CASSLEGRPYEQYF. The CDR3, as DNA: TGCGCCAGCAGCTTGGAGGGGCGACCCTACGAGCAGTACTTC.